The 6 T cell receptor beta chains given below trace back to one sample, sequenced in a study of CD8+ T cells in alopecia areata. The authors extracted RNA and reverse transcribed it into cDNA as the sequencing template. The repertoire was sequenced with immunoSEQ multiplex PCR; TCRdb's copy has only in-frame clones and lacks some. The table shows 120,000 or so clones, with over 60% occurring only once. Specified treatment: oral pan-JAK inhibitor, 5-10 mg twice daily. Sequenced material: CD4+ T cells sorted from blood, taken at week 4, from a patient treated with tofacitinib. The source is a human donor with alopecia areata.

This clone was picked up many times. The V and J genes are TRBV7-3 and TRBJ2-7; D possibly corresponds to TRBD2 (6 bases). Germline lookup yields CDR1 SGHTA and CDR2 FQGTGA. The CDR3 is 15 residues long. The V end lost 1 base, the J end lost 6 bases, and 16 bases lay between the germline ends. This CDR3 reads CASSLNGGIVGEQYF. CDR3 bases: TGTGCCAGCAGCTTAAATGGGGGGATAGTTGGCGAGCAGTACTTC.

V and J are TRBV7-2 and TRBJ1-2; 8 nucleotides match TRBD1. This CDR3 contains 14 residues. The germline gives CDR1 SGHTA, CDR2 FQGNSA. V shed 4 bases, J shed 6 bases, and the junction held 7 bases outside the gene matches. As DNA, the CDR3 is TGTGCCAGCAGCTCGAGGACAGGGAGGGATGGCTACACCTTC. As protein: CASSSRTGRDGYTF.

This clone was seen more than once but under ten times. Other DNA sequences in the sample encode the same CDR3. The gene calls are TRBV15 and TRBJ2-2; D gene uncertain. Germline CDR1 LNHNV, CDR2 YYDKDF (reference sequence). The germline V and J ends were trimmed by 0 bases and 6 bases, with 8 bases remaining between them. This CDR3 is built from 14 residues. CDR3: CATSRDRLAGELFF. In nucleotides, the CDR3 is TGTGCCACCAGCAGAGATAGGTTGGCCGGGGAGCTGTTTTTT.

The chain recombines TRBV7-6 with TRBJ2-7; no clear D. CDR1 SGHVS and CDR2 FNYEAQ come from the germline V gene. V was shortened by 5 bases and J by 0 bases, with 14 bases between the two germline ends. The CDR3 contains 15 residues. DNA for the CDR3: TGTGCCAGCAGCAACGTCCCAGGCAACTCCTACGAGCAGTACTTC. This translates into CASSNVPGNSYEQYF.

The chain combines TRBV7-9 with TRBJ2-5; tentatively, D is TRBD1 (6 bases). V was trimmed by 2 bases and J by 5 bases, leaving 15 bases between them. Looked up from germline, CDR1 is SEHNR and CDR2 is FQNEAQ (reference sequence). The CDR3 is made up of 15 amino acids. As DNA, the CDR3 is TGTGCCAGCAGCTTATCGCAGGGGCCGGGGGAGACCCAGTACTTC. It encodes CASSLSQGPGETQYF.

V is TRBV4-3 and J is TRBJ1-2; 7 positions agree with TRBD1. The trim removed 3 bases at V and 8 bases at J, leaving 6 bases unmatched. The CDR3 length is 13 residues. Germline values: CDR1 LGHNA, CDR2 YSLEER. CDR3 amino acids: CASSQPGQKGYTF. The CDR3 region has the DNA TGCGCCAGCAGCCAGCCGGGACAGAAGGGCTACACCTTC.